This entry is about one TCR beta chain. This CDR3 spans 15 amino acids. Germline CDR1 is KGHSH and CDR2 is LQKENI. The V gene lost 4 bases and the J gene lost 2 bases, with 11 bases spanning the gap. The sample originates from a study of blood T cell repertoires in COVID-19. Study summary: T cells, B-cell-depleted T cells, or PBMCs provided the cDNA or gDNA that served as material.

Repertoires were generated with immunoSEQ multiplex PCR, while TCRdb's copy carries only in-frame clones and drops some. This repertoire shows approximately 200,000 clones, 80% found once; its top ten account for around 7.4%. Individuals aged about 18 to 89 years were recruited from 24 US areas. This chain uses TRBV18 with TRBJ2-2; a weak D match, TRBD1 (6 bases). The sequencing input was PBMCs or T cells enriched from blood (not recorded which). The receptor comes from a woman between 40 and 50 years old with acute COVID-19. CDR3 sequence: CASSQTGHNTGELFF. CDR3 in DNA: TGTGCCAGCTCACAAACGGGACACAACACCGGGGAGCTGTTTTTT.